The source of this TCR beta chain is a study of shared T cell receptors in the human thymus. The repertoire was sequenced with immunoSEQ multiplex PCR; TCRdb's copy has only in-frame clones and lacks some. The sample yields a few hundred thousand clones, 85% to 95% seen once. Sequenced: thymocytes. The source of this sequence is a human donor.

CDR3 in amino acids: CASSQPDREVWETQYF. In nucleotides, the CDR3 is TGTGCCAGCAGCCAACCTGACAGGGAGGTCTGGGAGACCCAGTACTTC. The chain employs TRBV14 and TRBJ2-5; D is possibly TRBD1 (7 bases). This CDR3 comprises 16 residues. V shed 2 bases and J shed 5 bases, with 18 bases lying between them. Germline CDR1 SGHDN, CDR2 FVKESK. Together with reference TRBV14 and TRBJ2-5, the CDR3 gives the full variable domain: EAGVTQFPSHSVIEKGQTVTLRCDPISGHDNLYWYRRVMGKEIKFLLHFVKESKQDESGMPNNRFLAERTGGTYSTLKVQPAELEDSGVYFCASSQPDREVWETQYFGPGTRLLVL.